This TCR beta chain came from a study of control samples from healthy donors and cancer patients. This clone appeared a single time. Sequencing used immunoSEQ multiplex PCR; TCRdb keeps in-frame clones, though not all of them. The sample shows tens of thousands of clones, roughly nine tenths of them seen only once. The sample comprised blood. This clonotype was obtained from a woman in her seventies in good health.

DNA for the CDR3: TGTGCCACCAGCATTTTTAGTTGGAATGAGCAGTTCTTC. Its protein is CATSIFSWNEQFF. V is TRBV15 and J is TRBJ2-1, with D hard to call. V lost 4 bases to trimming and J lost 7 bases, with 11 bases between them. In germline, CDR1 is LNHNV, CDR2 YYDKDF (reference sequence). The CDR3 is 13 amino acids.